This T cell receptor (beta chain) was profiled in a study of blood T cell repertoires in COVID-19. Study-level information: Italy, Spain and the United States were the sources of the convalescent and acute COVID-19 samples. T cells, B-cell-depleted T cells, or PBMCs provided the cDNA or gDNA that served as material.

As originally analysed: Counts of nucleated cells, estimated from reference gene primer amplification, were obtained. TCRdb's copy holds only in-frame clones and misses some; the assay was immunoSEQ multiplex PCR. That table furnishes V, J and clone size, whereas the DNA furnished D and trimming. The sample lists about 220,000 clones, less than 90% occurring once. Residents of 24 US areas, aged roughly 18 to 89 years, made up the participants. The ends lost 0 bases at V and 7 bases at J; junction bases unmatched: 13. Germline CDR1 is LGHNA and CDR2 is YSLEER. CDR3 length: 18 residues. The sequence derives from a woman aged 25 to 39 who had recovered from COVID-19. The chain is built from TRBV4-3 and TRBJ2-1; 9 bases are shared with TRBD2. Sequencing was done on a sample of PBMCs or T cells enriched from blood (not recorded which). As DNA, the CDR3 is TGCGCCAGCAGCCAAGAGAGAATAGCGGGGGACCTTTGGAATGAGCAGTTCTTC. Protein product: CASSQERIAGDLWNEQFF.